This is a list of T cell receptor beta chains from one sample in a study of T cells in localized non-small cell lung cancer. TCRdb's table, derived via immunoSEQ multiplex PCR, lists solely in-frame clones and lacks some. This sample has tens of thousands of clones, with approximately 86% found just once. The sequencing used PBMCs, collected before any cancer treatment. The receptor set was obtained from a female donor with stage II lung adenocarcinoma. Each CDR3 is given with its conserved first and last residue. Fields, in order: clone size, J gene, D gene, CDR3 length, V gene, CDR3 DNA, CDR3 protein. A D gene is named only where the DNA matches it firmly. Rows give clone size only sometimes, using once, few, many, or a class for an expanded clone.

. | TRBJ1-5 | . | 14 | TRBV7-2 | TGTGCCAGCAGCGAAATTATGAGCAATCAGCCCCAGCATTTT | CASSEIMSNQPQHF
. | TRBJ2-3 | . | 14 | TRBV6-1 | TGTGCCAGCAGTGTAGGGGGGGGCACAGATACGCAGTATTTT | CASSVGGGTDTQYF
. | TRBJ1-5 | . | 14 | TRBV18 | TGTGCCAGCACGGGAGGGAGAGTAAATCAGCCCCAGCATTTT | CASTGGRVNQPQHF
. | TRBJ2-7 | TRBD1 | 16 | TRBV30 | TGTGCCTGGAGGTCCGACAGGGCCGCGGCGTCCTACGAGCAGTACTTC | CAWRSDRAAASYEQYF
. | TRBJ1-3 | TRBD1 | 15 | TRBV9 | TGTGCCAGCAGCGTAGAGGGGGCTATTCGAAACACCATATATTTT | CASSVEGAIRNTIYF
. | TRBJ2-5 | . | 18 | TRBV10-2 | TGCGCCAGCAGTGAGTCGACTCTGGCTCGTACCATCCAAGAGACCCAGTACTTC | CASSESTLARTIQETQYF
. | TRBJ2-5 | . | 11 | TRBV30 | TGTGCCTGGAAGACCGAGAGGACCCAGTACTTC | CAWKTERTQYF
. | TRBJ2-3 | . | 19 | TRBV5-1 | TGCGCCAGCAGCCGAAGGGGAGGTTCAGGGGGACCTAGCACAGATACGCAGTATTTT | CASSRRGGSGGPSTDTQYF
. | TRBJ2-7 | TRBD1 | 14 | TRBV19 | TGTGCCAGTAGTATGCGACAGGGGACGAATCAGCAGTACTTC | CASSMRQGTNQQYF
. | TRBJ2-2 | . | 14 | TRBV5-1 | TGCGCCAGCGGGGGGCAAGGGAACACCGGGGAGCTGTTTTTT | CASGGQGNTGELFF
. | TRBJ2-7 | . | 12 | TRBV30 | TGTGCCTGGAATAACGGTCCCTACGAGCAGTACTTC | CAWNNGPYEQYF
few | TRBJ1-2 | . | 14 | TRBV9 | TGTGCCAGCAGCGTAGTGGGGTCGGCCTATGGCTACACCTTC | CASSVVGSAYGYTF
few | TRBJ2-4 | TRBD1 | 16 | TRBV15 | TGTGCCACCAGCAGAAAGCCGGGACAGATAGATAACATTCAGTACTTC | CATSRKPGQIDNIQYF
. | TRBJ1-1 | . | 15 | TRBV5-6 | TGTGCCAGCAGCTTGGCCCCGGGGCTGAACACTGAAGCTTTCTTT | CASSLAPGLNTEAFF
. | TRBJ1-3 | . | 15 | TRBV6-5 | TGTGCCAGCAGCACCTATGCTTATGCCGGAAACACCATATATTTT | CASSTYAYAGNTIYF
few | TRBJ2-1 | . | 16 | TRBV7-9 | TGTGCCAGCAGCTTAGATGCAAGAGGACAACTCAATGAGCAGTTCTTC | CASSLDARGQLNEQFF
. | TRBJ2-4 | . | 19 | TRBV7-9 | TGTGCCAGCAGTTCCGGGACTGGAGATGTGCATATAGCCAAAAACATTCAGTACTTC | CASSSGTGDVHIAKNIQYF
once | TRBJ1-3 | TRBD1 | 14 | TRBV5-1 | TGCGCCAGCAGCGCTGGGACAGCTGGAAACACCATATATTTT | CASSAGTAGNTIYF
. | TRBJ2-3 | . | 15 | TRBV18 | TGTGCCAGCTCACCAGGCGCGGCGCGCACAGATACGCAGTATTTT | CASSPGAARTDTQYF
. | TRBJ1-6 | TRBD1 | 16 | TRBV4-1 | TGCGCCAGCAGCCAAACCCGGGGACAGTTTAATTCACCCCTCCACTTT | CASSQTRGQFNSPLHF
. | TRBJ1-4 | TRBD1 | 14 | TRBV5-4 | TGTGCCAGCAGCCCGGGACAGGGGCATGAAAAACTGTTTTTT | CASSPGQGHEKLFF
. | TRBJ2-1 | TRBD2 | 16 | TRBV27 | TGTGCCAGCATGGTGCTGGGGACTAGCGTATACAATGAGCAGTTCTTC | CASMVLGTSVYNEQFF
once | TRBJ2-2 | . | 13 | TRBV19 | TGTGCCAGTAGTCGACAGCTAACCGGGGAGCTGTTTTTT | CASSRQLTGELFF
. | TRBJ2-5 | TRBD2 | 18 | TRBV7-2 | TGTGCCAGCAGCTTAGGAGTATTGACTAGCGGGGGGAAAGAGACCCAGTACTTC | CASSLGVLTSGGKETQYF
. | TRBJ1-5 | . | 14 | TRBV6-5 | TGTGCCAGCAGTTACTCAGTCGGGGATCGGCCCCAGCATTTT | CASSYSVGDRPQHF
. | TRBJ2-3 | TRBD2 | 14 | TRBV2 | TGTGCCAGCAGCACACTAGCGGCGGCAGATACGCAGTATTTT | CASSTLAAADTQYF
. | TRBJ2-1 | . | 13 | TRBV11-2 | TGTGCCAGCAGCTTCGGGACTCACAATGAGCAGTTCTTC | CASSFGTHNEQFF
. | TRBJ1-4 | . | 17 | TRBV11-2 | TGTGCCAGCAGCTCTGACAGGAGCCACGCAACTAATGAAAAACTGTTTTTT | CASSSDRSHATNEKLFF
. | TRBJ1-1 | . | 13 | TRBV7-3 | TGTGCCAGCAGTATAGGCATGAACACTGAAGCTTTCTTT | CASSIGMNTEAFF
once | TRBJ2-2 | . | 15 | TRBV6-5 | TGTGCCAGCAGCCAGAGGGACATGACACCCGGGGAGCTGTTTTTT | CASSQRDMTPGELFF
. | TRBJ2-2 | . | 13 | TRBV10-3 | TGTGCCATCAGTGCGCCCGGGACCGGGGAGCTGTTTTTT | CAISAPGTGELFF
. | TRBJ1-1 | . | 16 | TRBV18 | TGTGCCAGCTCACCGACTGGGACAAGAATGAACACTGAAGCTTTCTTT | CASSPTGTRMNTEAFF
. | TRBJ2-1 | . | 13 | TRBV18 | TGTGCCAGCTCACCTCTACTAGACAATGAGCAGTTCTTC | CASSPLLDNEQFF
. | TRBJ2-5 | TRBD1 | 15 | TRBV5-1 | TGCGCCAGCAGCACGGACAGGGGGCCACAAGAGACCCAGTACTTC | CASSTDRGPQETQYF
. | TRBJ1-3 | . | 15 | TRBV2 | TGTGCCAGCAGGGCCTTCGGAGTCTCTGGAAACACCATATATTTT | CASRAFGVSGNTIYF
. | TRBJ2-3 | TRBD2 | 16 | TRBV25-1 | TGTGCCAGCAGCATTGCGGGGGGGGCTGGCACAGATACGCAGTATTTT | CASSIAGGAGTDTQYF
. | TRBJ2-7 | TRBD1 | 16 | TRBV10-3 | TGTGCCATCAGTGAATCTATTGGGACAGGGAAGCACGAGCAGTACTTC | CAISESIGTGKHEQYF
. | TRBJ1-1 | . | 16 | TRBV9 | TGTGCCAGCAGTTTTCAAAGGGGAACAGAGAACACTGAAGCTTTCTTT | CASSFQRGTENTEAFF
. | TRBJ1-2 | . | 14 | TRBV5-1 | TGCGCCAGCAGCTTGGACAGGGTGAACTATGGCTACACCTTC | CASSLDRVNYGYTF